Below are 5 T cell receptor beta chains sequenced from a single sample in a study of shared clonotypes between healthy human individuals (dated by TCRdb to the early 2020s). The receptor library was made with the immunoSEQ multiplex PCR assay. TCRdb mirrors the immuneACCESS table, restricted to in-frame sequences. Some clones are absent from its copies; in checked studies, under half trace to an unresolved V gene, and the reason for the others is unknown. Counted in this sample were some 2,000,000 clones; about 95% of them appeared once. Clones ranked in the top ten supply 1% to 1.3% of the sample. CD8 naive samples were CD45RO-negative cells positively selected for CCR7, giving a CD45RA+CCR7+ population that excluded TemRA cells. Sample: naive CD8+ T cells sorted from blood. In light of the paper, this sample's cell subset or site label describes: CD45RA+CCR7+. All receptors derive from a young man in good health.

The rearrangement uses TRBV15 and TRBJ2-5; the D gene is possibly TRBD1 (5 bases). Germline V gene data show CDR1 as LNHNV and CDR2 as YYDKDF (reference sequence). With 0 bases removed from V and 1 base from J, the gap between germline ends came to 6 bases. The CDR3 has 14 residues. CDR3 sequence reads: CATSREQVQETQYF. CDR3 nucleotide sequence: TGTGCCACCAGCAGAGAACAGGTCCAAGAGACCCAGTACTTC.

The rearrangement joins TRBV6-6 to TRBJ2-5, with 11 bases identical to TRBD2. Trimming took 5 bases from V and 2 from J; bases not matched to a gene: 7. The germline gives CDR1 MNHNY, CDR2 SVGAGI (reference sequence). The CDR3 spans 16 residues. The CDR3 DNA follows: TGTGCCAGCAGTCCTATAGCGGGGGGGCTTCAAGAGACCCAGTACTTC. Its translation is CASSPIAGGLQETQYF.

This rearrangement joins TRBV10-3 to TRBJ2-4; 10 bases are a match to TRBD2. CDR1 is ENHRY and CDR2 is SYGVKD in the germline V gene. CDR3 length: 18 residues. Trimming at V came to 0 bases and at J to 8 bases, leaving 13 bases not matched to a gene. This chain's CDR3 is CAISESISGGAVGDIQYF. DNA for the CDR3: TGTGCCATCAGTGAGTCGATAAGCGGGGGGGCCGTTGGAGACATTCAGTACTTC.

The rearrangement uses TRBV7-9 and TRBJ1-2, with 9 bases aligning to TRBD1. CDR1 is SEHNR, CDR2 FQNEAQ, per germline (reference sequence). This CDR3 comprises 19 residues. V gave up 6 bases and J gave up 0 bases; unmatched junction bases: 17. CDR3 protein: CASSTDRGMGEIANYGYTF. CDR3 bases: TGTGCCAGCAGTACGGACAGGGGAATGGGAGAAATCGCTAACTATGGCTACACCTTC. The whole variable domain, filled in from reference TRBV7-9 and TRBJ1-2, reads DTGVSQNPRHKITKRGQNVTFRCDPISEHNRLYWYRQTLGQGPEFLTYFQNEAQLEKSRLLSDRFSAERPKGSFSTLEIQRTEQGDSAMYLCASSTDRGMGEIANYGYTFGSGTRLTVV.

V usage is TRBV5-1 and J usage is TRBJ2-2; perhaps TRBD2 as D (7 bases). CDR1 is SGHRS and CDR2 is YFSETQ in the germline V gene. This CDR3 has 18 residues. Trimming stripped 4 bases from V and 2 bases from J, with 21 bases between. CDR3 in amino acids: CASSLLGGPYQNTGELFF. The CDR3 DNA reads TGCGCCAGCAGCCTGCTCGGGGGGCCATACCAAAACACCGGGGAGCTGTTTTTT.